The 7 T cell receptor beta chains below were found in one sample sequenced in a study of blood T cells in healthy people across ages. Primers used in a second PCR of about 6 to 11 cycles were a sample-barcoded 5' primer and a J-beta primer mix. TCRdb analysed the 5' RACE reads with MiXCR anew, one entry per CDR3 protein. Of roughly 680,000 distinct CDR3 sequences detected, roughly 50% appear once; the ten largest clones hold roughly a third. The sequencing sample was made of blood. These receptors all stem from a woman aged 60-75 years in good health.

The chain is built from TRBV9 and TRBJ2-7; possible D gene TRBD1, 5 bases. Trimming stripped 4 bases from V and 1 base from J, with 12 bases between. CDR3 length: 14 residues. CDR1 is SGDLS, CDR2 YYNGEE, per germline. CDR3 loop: CASSPRAGSYEQYF. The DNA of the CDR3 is TGTGCCAGCAGCCCCAGGGCAGGGTCCTACGAGCAGTACTTC.

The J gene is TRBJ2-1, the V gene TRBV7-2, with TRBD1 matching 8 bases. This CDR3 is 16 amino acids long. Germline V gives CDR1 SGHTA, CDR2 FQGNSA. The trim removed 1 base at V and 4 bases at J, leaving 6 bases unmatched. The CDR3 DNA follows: TGTGCCAGCAGCTTAGGTCAGGGGGCCTTTTACAATGAGCAGTTCTTC. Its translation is CASSLGQGAFYNEQFF.

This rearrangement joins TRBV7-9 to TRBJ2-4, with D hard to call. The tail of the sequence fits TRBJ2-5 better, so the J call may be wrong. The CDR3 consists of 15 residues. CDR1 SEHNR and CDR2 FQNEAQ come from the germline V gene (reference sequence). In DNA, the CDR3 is TGTGCCAGCAGCCCACCGGGCAGGTACTTGGAGACCCAGTACTTC. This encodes CASSPPGRYLETQYF.

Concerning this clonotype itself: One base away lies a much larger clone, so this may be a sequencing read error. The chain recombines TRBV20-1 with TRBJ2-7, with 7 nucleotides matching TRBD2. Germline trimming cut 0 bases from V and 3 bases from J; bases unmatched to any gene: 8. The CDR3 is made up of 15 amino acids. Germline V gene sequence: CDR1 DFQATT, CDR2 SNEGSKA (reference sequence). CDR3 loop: CSARDSGTNGYEQYF. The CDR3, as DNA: TGCAGTGCTAGAGATTCGGGGACTAACGGCTACGAGCAGTACTTC.

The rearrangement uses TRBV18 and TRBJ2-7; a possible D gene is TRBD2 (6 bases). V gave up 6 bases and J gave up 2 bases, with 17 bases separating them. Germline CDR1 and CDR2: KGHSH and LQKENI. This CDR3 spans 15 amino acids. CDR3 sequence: CASSPGLAKAYEQYF. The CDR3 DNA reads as TGTGCCAGCTCTCCGGGCCTAGCGAAGGCCTACGAGCAGTACTTC.

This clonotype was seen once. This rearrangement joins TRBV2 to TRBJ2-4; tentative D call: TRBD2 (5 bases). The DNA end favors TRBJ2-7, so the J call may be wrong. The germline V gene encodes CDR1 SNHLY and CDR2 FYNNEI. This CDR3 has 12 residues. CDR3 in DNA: TGTGCCAGCAAAGGAGAGGGCTACGAGCAGTACTTC. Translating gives CASKGEGYEQYF.

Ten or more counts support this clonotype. CDR3 sequence reads: CSVEYGSEETQYF. The CDR3 DNA sequence: TGCAGCGTTGAGTACGGGAGTGAAGAGACCCAGTACTTC. The chain combines TRBV29-1 with TRBJ2-5; a weak D match, TRBD2 (6 bases). Germline V gene data show CDR1 as SQVTM and CDR2 as ANQGSEA. V was clipped by 3 bases and J by 3 bases, with 11 bases between them. The CDR3 consists of 13 residues.